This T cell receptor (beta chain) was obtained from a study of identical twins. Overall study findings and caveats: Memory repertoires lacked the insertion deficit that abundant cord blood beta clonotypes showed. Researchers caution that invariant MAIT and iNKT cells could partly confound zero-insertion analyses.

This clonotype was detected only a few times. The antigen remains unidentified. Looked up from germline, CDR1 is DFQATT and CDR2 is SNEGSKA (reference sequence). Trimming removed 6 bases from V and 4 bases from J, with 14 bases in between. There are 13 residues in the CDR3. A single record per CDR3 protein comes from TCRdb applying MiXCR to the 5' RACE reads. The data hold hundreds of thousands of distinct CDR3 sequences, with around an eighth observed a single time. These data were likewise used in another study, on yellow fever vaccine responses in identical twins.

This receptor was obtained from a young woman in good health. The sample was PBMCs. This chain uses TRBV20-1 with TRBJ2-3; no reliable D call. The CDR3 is CSALRLGPDTQYF. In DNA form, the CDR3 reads TGCAGTGCCCTACGCTTAGGTCCAGATACGCAGTATTTT.